This T cell receptor (beta chain) was captured in a study of CXCR3-negative and CXCR3-positive naive CD8 T cells. For the study at large: The dataset comprises roughly 140 million TRB reads in total, with about 1.5 +/- 0.3 million reads per library. Points from the study as a whole: Comparably high diversity was seen in both naive subsets, and much lower diversity in memory CD8+ cells. TRB CDR3 properties were used to infer TCR strength, and surface CD5 was comparable between naive subsets. Comparison of naive cells showed more hydrophobic TRB CDR3s in CXCR3-positive than in CXCR3-negative naive cells.

Judged by frequency, this clonotype is medium-sized. Its antigen is unknown. The CDR3 totals 13 residues. CDR1 and CDR2 from the germline V gene are SEHNR and FQNEAQ (reference sequence). The method, 5' RACE with UMI labels, was used to prepare the TRB cDNA libraries. With the 5' RACE reads reprocessed, TCRdb shows one record per CDR3 protein and no DNA. This sample contains about 5,700 distinct CDR3 sequences. Cells that were CD45RO-CCR7+CD27+CD95- constituted naive CD8+ T cells. The chain carries TRBV7-9 and TRBJ1-1. The sequence was collected from a human donor in good health. Some clones in this sample may be carry-over from other donors' samples. Input material: naive CXCR3+ CD8+ T cells from blood. Subset described: CD45RO-CCR7+CD27+CD95- naive CD8+ T cells expressing CXCR3 (TNR3+). The CDR3 is CASTQSPNTEAFF.